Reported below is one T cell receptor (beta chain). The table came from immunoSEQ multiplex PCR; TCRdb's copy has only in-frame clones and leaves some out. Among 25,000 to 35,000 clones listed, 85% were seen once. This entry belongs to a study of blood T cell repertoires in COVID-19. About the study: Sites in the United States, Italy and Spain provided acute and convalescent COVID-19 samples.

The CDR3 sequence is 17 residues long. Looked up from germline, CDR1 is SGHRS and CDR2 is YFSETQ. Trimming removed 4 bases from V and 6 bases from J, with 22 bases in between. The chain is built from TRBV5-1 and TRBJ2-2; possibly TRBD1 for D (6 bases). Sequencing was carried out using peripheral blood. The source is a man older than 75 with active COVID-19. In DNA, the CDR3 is TGCGCCAGCAGCGCGAGACAGGCCCCAATGAGAGCCGGGGAGCTGTTTTTT. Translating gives CASSARQAPMRAGELFF.